What follows is one T cell receptor (beta chain) and its context. This CDR3 spans 22 amino acids. CDR1 and CDR2 (germline): SGHAT, FQNNGV. The donors had carbamazepine-induced Stevens-Johnson syndrome or toxic epidermal necrolysis. The data belong to a study of T cells in severe cutaneous drug reactions. In the study overall: A European registry, Taiwan and Thailand supplied patients during about 2010 to 2018.

The iRepertoire multiplex PCR system with TCR subtype-specific primers built both bulk and single-cell libraries. TCRdb re-called the multiplex PCR reads; one entry per CDR3 protein, DNA not given. This listing includes around 5,700 distinct CDR3 sequences. This chain joins TRBV11-2 and TRBJ2-3; TCRdb selects TRBD2, and the lack of DNA leaves this call unchecked. Sequencing used PBMCs. The clonotype comes from a human donor with a severe cutaneous adverse drug reaction. CDR3 sequence: CASSLASTHTFRLAGGLDTQYF.